This section outlines one T cell receptor (beta chain) sequence together with its context. Per germline, CDR1 MGHRA and CDR2 YSYEKL. The CDR3 contains 15 residues. The V gene lost 5 bases and the J gene lost 1 base, with 15 bases spanning the gap. Repertoires were generated with immunoSEQ multiplex PCR, while TCRdb's copy carries only in-frame clones and drops some. The sample consists of under 30,000 clones, approximately 86% of them appearing once. This sample is part of a study of OX40 agonist ivuxolimab in advanced cancers. The chain carries TRBV4-1 and TRBJ2-7, with D maybe TRBD2 (7 bases). The sequence was obtained from an adult with an advanced solid tumor such as melanoma, head and neck, liver or kidney cancer. The sample here was CD4+ or CD8+ T cells sorted from blood, taken in a trial of the OX40 agonist ivuxolimab. The DNA for the CDR3 is TGCGCCAGCAGCTTCGGGGGGCGGGGGTCCTACGAGCAGTACTTC. Amino acid sequence: CASSFGGRGSYEQYF.